Below, 6 T cell receptor beta chains from the same sample are listed, as sequenced in a study of blood T cell repertoires in COVID-19. TCRdb's copy holds only in-frame clones and misses some; the assay was immunoSEQ multiplex PCR. The sample includes a few hundred thousand clones, 86% of them seen just once. Sequencing was done on a sample of peripheral blood. These receptors all come from a woman in her forties or fifties with COVID-19, enrolled during active disease.

This clone has a single count. The chain has TRBV19 and TRBJ1-2, with unresolved D. Germline V lookup: CDR1 LNHDA, CDR2 SQIVND (reference sequence). Trimming took off 10 bases at V and 5 bases at J, with 20 bases between the two ends. The CDR3 extends over 14 amino acids. The CDR3 reads CATRSPSGSYGYTF. The CDR3 DNA sequence: TGTGCCACCCGCTCACCCTCCGGGTCGTATGGCTACACCTTC.

This sequence joins TRBV30 and TRBJ1-1; 9 nucleotides align to TRBD1. V gave up 5 bases and J gave up 1 base; unmatched junction bases: 5. In germline, CDR1 is GTSNPN, CDR2 SVGIG (reference sequence). This CDR3 is built from 14 residues. CDR3 in amino acids: CAWEGTGTNTEAFF. In nucleotides, the CDR3 is TGTGCCTGGGAAGGGACAGGGACGAACACTGAAGCTTTCTTT.

The chain combines TRBV6-1 with TRBJ2-7, with D perhaps matching TRBD1 (6 bases). Germline V gives CDR1 MNHNS, CDR2 SASEGT. CDR3 size: 12 residues. Trimming left V 2 bases short and J 6 bases short, with 8 bases between. CDR3: CASSEMGAEQYV. Written as DNA, the CDR3 is TGTGCCAGCAGTGAAATGGGGGCCGAGCAGTACGTC.

The chain carries TRBV20-1 and TRBJ1-6; unclear D gene. Germline CDR1 reads DFQATT; CDR2 reads SNEGSKA (reference sequence). The CDR3 has 9 residues. Trimming shortened V by 6 bases and J by 11 bases, and 5 bases separated the two germline ends. The CDR3 region is CSAAPPLHF. In DNA, the CDR3 is TGCAGTGCGGCCCCACCCCTCCACTTT.

This chain joins TRBV2 and TRBJ1-4, with 8 nucleotides matching TRBD1. The CDR3 is made up of 15 amino acids. Per the germline V gene, CDR1 is SNHLY and CDR2 is FYNNEI. Germline trimming cut 6 bases from V and 6 bases from J; bases unmatched to any gene: 9. CDR3 in amino acids: CASRGWTGPDEKLFF. The CDR3 nucleotides read TGTGCCAGCAGGGGGTGGACAGGGCCCGATGAAAAACTGTTTTTT.

This rearrangement joins TRBV19 to TRBJ2-3; D might be TRBD1 (6 bases). Trimming pared 2 bases from V and 4 bases from J, leaving 10 bases between. Looked up from germline, CDR1 is LNHDA and CDR2 is SQIVND (reference sequence). The CDR3 contains 14 residues. CDR3 in DNA: TGTGCCAGTAGTATAAGTGGGGGCGCAGATACGCAGTATTTT. Its translation: CASSISGGADTQYF. The full variable domain, completed using reference TRBV19 and TRBJ2-3, is DGGITQSPKYLFRKEGQNVTLSCEQNLNHDAMYWYRQDPGQGLRLIYYSQIVNDFQKGDIAEGYSVSREKKESFPLTVTSAQKNPTAFYLCASSISGGADTQYFGPGTRLTVL.